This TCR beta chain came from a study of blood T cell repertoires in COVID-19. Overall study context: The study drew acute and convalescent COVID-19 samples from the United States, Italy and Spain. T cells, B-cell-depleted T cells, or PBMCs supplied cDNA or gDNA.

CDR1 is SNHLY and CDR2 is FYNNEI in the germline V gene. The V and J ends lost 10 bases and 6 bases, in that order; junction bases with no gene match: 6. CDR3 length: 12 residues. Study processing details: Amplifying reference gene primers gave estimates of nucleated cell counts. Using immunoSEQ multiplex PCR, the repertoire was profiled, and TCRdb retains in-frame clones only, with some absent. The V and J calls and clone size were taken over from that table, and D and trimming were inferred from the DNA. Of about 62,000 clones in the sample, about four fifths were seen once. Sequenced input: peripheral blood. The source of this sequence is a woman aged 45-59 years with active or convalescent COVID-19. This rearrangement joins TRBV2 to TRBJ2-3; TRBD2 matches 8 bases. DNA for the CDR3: TGTGCCACGGGGGGGCTCATGGATACGCAGTATTTT. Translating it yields CATGGLMDTQYF.